This TCR beta chain was captured by sequencing in a study of human T cells and chemical hapten exposure (dated by TCRdb to the early 2020s). Regarding the complete study: For sensitization, 2% DPC in acetone was applied to a 2 cm by 2 cm area of upper inner arm skin. Throughout the roughly 24-week study period, patients were also given weekly therapeutic DPC doses on the scalp. Patch testing was performed on the upper back with Finn chambers containing 0.01% DPC, and the patch tests were scored after 6 days according to International Contact Dermatitis Research Group standards. Most of the patients in the cohort were female, and the cohort covered alopecia areata with under or over 50% scalp involvement, alopecia totalis and alopecia universalis. Libraries were pooled for sequencing, and variation in per-sample TCR yields was attributed mainly to small differences in library volumes within the pool. The study tracked peripheral blood TCR repertoire changes in vivo during primary and secondary sensitization to the hapten diphenylcyclopropenone (DPC) in alopecia patients. Blood was sampled from patients pre-sensitization (week 0) and at 2, 6 and about 24 weeks after DPC sensitization. For TCR sequencing, blood came from about 28 alopecia patients at anywhere from one to four time points (pre-sensitization, 2, 6 and 24 weeks). Summary of the overall study and its limitations: DPC sensitization did not change the number of TCRs with a frequency above 1 in 1000, and there was no evidence of changes in global repertoire structure. Repeated subsampling changed both the strength of the expansion versus patch-test correlation and the threshold at which that correlation became significant. Compared with pre-sensitization or healthy control sets, expanded TCRs formed significantly more large CDR3 similarity clusters, which is consistent with antigen-driven responses. A positive correlation was found between the number of PT1 expanded TCRs and patch test score, with significance reached at thresholds 8, 16 and 32 but not 4. Because all patients had alopecia, a presumed autoimmune disease, the immune response of the patients might differ from that of healthy individuals.

The sample's time point label, in plain terms: patch test 2, 6 weeks after DPC sensitization. This specimen's treatment or condition label, per the study, means: therapeutic diphenylcyclopropenone sensitization with weekly scalp DPC. At every patch-test visit, the blood draw took place before the patch test was put on. Eligible patients were aged 18 to 70, diagnosed with alopecia, deemed suitable for DPC therapy, and excluded if pregnant. Total RNA was extracted from unfractionated whole blood that had been collected in Tempus Blood RNA tubes. This clonotype was detected ten times or more. Its antigen is not yet known. No per-base quality is available; no much larger clone lies one base away. Receptors were amplified or captured by RACE. TCRdb shows the sequencer as NextSeq 500. Library preparation attached unique molecular identifiers to individual cDNA molecules for quantitative, reproducible TCR counting. From each blood RNA sample, both TCR alpha and TCR beta chains were sequenced. As for how the authors treated the data: Samples had a median of roughly 87,000 TCRs, with a range from roughly 23,224 to 700,000. V, J and CDR3 annotation of the TCR reads was carried out using the Decombinator software suite. For the PS versus PT1 abundance plots, all samples were subsampled to the same number of TCRs (28,000). Expanded TCRs were defined as absent before sensitization and observed at least eight times at the 2-week time point. TCRdb handled the public reads itself, with Q25 trimming in fastp and clone calling in MiXCR, and kept productive beta chains. Rows are combined by CDR3 protein, so each entry shows the most common genes and DNA. It is TCRdb's table, rather than the study itself, that gives the V and J calls and clone size. The sample contains under 90,000 distinct CDR3 sequences, about 8.5% of them found a single time. The ten largest account for approximately 3.4% of the sample.

The sequence derives from a woman aged 45-60 years with alopecia areata. Some clones in this sample may be carry-over from other donors' samples. This specimen was whole blood, taken in connection with sensitization to the hapten diphenylcyclopropenone (DPC).

The bases are TGTGCCAGCAGGCTGGGCACTGAAGCTTTCTTT. Its translation reads: CASRLGTEAFF. The chain joins TRBV2 to TRBJ1-1; the D gene remains uncertain. The CDR3 holds 11 amino acids from the cysteine to the phenylalanine. Solely the CDR3 DNA is kept, with 33 bases framed from the first base. V lost 6 bases and J lost 4 bases; the stretch between them is 6 bases long. In the germline V gene, CDR1 corresponds to SNHLY and CDR2 to FYNNEI.